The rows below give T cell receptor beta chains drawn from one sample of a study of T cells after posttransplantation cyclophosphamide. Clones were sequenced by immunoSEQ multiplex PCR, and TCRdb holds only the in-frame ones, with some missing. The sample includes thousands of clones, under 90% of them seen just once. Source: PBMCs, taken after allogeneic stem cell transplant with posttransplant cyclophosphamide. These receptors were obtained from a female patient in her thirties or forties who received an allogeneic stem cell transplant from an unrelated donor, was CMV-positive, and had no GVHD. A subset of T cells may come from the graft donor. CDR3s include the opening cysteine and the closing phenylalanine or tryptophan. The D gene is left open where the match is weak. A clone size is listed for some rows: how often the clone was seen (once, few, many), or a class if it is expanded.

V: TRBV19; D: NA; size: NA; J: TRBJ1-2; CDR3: CASGPQGYTF; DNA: TGTGCCAGTGGGCCGCAAGGCTACACCTTC
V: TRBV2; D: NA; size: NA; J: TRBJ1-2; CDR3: CASSAYRVNYGYTF; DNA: TGTGCCAGCAGTGCTTACAGGGTTAACTATGGCTACACCTTC
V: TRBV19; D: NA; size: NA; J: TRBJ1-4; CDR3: CASSEVTDFEKLFF; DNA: TGTGCCAGTTCCGAAGTTACTGATTTTGAAAAACTGTTTTTT
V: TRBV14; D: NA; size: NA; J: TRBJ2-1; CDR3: CASSHQGRGSYNEQFF; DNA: TGTGCCAGCAGCCACCAGGGAAGGGGCTCCTACAATGAGCAGTTCTTC
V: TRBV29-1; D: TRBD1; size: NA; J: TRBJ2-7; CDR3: CSVEDLGQGKVEQYF; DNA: TGCAGCGTTGAAGATCTAGGACAGGGGAAAGTGGAGCAGTACTTC
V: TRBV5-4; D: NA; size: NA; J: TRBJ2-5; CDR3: CASSSRKGFQETQYF; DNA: TGTGCCAGCAGCTCCAGGAAGGGGTTCCAAGAGACCCAGTACTTC
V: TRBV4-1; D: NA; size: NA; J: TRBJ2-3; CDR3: CASSQDFAADTQYF; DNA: TGCGCCAGCAGCCAAGACTTCGCGGCAGATACGCAGTATTTT
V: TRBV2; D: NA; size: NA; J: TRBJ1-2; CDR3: CASTMDSRTYYGYTF; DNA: TGTGCCAGCACAATGGACTCCCGAACCTACTATGGCTACACCTTC
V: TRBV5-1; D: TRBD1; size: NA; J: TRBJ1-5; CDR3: CASSLGTGTGNQPQHF; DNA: TGCGCCAGCAGCCTCGGGACAGGGACCGGCAATCAGCCCCAGCATTTT
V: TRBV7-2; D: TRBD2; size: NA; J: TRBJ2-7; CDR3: CASSLGASGNLYEQYF; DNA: TGTGCCAGCAGCTTAGGGGCTAGCGGTAATTTGTACGAGCAGTACTTC
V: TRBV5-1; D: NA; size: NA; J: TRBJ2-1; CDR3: CASSQTSSTSYNEQFF; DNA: TGCGCCAGCTCCCAGACGTCTAGCACTTCCTACAATGAGCAGTTCTTC
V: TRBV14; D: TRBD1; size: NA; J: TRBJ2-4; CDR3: CASSQVGQGAVIQYF; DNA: TGTGCCAGCAGCCAAGTAGGACAGGGGGCGGTCATTCAGTACTTC
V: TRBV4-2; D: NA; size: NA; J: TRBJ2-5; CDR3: CASSQVKGLSQETQYF; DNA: TGTGCCAGCAGCCAAGTAAAGGGACTTTCACAAGAGACCCAGTACTTC
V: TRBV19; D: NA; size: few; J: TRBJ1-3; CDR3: CASSIQGGYSGNTIYF; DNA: TGTGCCAGTAGTATACAGGGAGGATACTCTGGAAACACCATATATTTT
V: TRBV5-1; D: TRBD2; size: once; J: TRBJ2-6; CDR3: CASSLLAGPGANVLTF; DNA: TGCGCCAGCAGCTTGTTAGCGGGGCCCGGGGCCAACGTCCTGACTTTC
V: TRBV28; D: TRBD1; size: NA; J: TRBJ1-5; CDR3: CASYRDRDIDQHF; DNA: TGTGCCAGCTACCGGGACAGGGACATCGACCAGCATTTT
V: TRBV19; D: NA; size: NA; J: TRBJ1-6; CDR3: CASSQGGENSPLHF; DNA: TGTGCCAGTAGTCAAGGGGGGGAGAATTCACCCCTCCACTTT
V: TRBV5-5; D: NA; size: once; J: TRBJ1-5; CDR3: CASSLVGGDYSNQPQHF; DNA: TGTGCCAGCAGCTTGGTAGGGGGGGATTATAGCAATCAGCCCCAGCATTTT
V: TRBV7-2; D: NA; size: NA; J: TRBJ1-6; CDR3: CASSLGAGRNSPLHF; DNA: TGTGCCAGCAGCTTAGGGGCAGGCCGCAATTCACCCCTCCACTTT
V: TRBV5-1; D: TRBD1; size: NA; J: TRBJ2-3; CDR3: CASSKTGSDTQYF; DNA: TGCGCCAGCAGCAAGACAGGGTCAGATACGCAGTATTTT
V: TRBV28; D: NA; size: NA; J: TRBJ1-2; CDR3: CASSSAPGTSDGYNYGYTF; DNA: TGTGCCAGCAGTTCCGCCCCCGGGACATCGGACGGGTATAACTATGGCTACACCTTC
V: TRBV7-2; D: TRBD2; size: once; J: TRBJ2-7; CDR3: CASSLAVSGGGYEQYF; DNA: TGTGCCAGCAGCTTAGCGGTGAGCGGGGGAGGCTACGAGCAGTACTTC
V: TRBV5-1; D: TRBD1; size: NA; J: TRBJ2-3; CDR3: CASQGVDRGKDTQYF; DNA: TGCGCCAGCCAAGGCGTCGACAGGGGGAAGGATACGCAGTATTTT
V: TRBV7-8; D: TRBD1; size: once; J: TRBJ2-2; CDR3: CASSPRTGNTGELFF; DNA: TGTGCCAGCAGCCCACGGACAGGGAATACCGGGGAGCTGTTTTTT
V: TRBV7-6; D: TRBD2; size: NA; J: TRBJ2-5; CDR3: CASSHRDYLYQETQYF; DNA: TGTGCCAGCAGCCACCGGGACTACCTGTACCAGGAGACCCAGTACTTC
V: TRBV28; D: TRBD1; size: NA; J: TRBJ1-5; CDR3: CASSPFDRAQPQHF; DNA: TGTGCCAGCAGTCCCTTTGACAGGGCTCAGCCCCAGCATTTT
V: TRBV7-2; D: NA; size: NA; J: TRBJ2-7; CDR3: CASSLRPDRQEQYF; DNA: TGTGCCAGCAGCTTGCGGCCCGATCGTCAGGAGCAGTACTTC
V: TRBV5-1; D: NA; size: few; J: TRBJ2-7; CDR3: CASSAQAYEQYF; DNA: TGCGCCAGCAGCGCACAGGCCTACGAGCAGTACTTC
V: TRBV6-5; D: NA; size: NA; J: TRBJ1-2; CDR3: CASRRRPNYGYTF; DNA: TGTGCCAGCAGAAGGCGGCCTAACTATGGCTACACCTTC
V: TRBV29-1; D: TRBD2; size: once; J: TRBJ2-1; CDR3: CSVEAVGGADYNEQFF; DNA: TGCAGCGTTGAAGCGGTCGGGGGGGCTGACTACAATGAGCAGTTCTTC
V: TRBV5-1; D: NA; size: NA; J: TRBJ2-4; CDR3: CASSPQGLRLAKNIQYF; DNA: TGCGCCAGCAGCCCACAGGGTTTGAGACTAGCCAAAAACATTCAGTACTTC
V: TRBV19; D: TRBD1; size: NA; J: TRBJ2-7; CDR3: CASTDRGLYNEQYF; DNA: TGTGCCAGTACCGACAGGGGGCTCTACAACGAGCAGTACTTC
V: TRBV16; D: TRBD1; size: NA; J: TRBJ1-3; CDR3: CASSIRDRGNPGNTIYF; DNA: TGTGCCAGCAGCATCAGAGACAGGGGTAATCCTGGAAACACCATATATTTT
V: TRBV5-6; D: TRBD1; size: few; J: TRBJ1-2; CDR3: CASSWGQERVGGYTF; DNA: TGTGCCAGCAGCTGGGGACAGGAGAGGGTAGGTGGCTACACCTTC
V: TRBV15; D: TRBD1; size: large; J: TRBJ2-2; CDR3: CATRAGQGFVANTGELFF; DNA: TGTGCCACCAGGGCGGGACAGGGCTTCGTAGCGAACACCGGGGAGCTGTTTTTT
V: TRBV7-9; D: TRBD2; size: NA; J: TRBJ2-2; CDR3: CASSSGGSPGELFF; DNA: TGTGCCAGCAGCTCGGGAGGGAGCCCCGGGGAGCTGTTTTTT
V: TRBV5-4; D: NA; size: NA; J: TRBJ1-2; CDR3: CASSRQAVAHGYTF; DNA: TGTGCCAGCAGCAGACAGGCTGTCGCGCATGGCTACACCTTC
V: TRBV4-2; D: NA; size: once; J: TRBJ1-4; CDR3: CASSQDLGAKKELFF; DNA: TGTGCCAGCAGCCAAGATTTGGGGGCGAAAAAGGAACTGTTTTTT
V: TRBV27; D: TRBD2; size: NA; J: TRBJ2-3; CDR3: CASSSTSGGLARGTQYF; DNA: TGTGCCAGCAGTTCTACTAGCGGGGGCCTCGCTAGGGGTACGCAGTATTTT
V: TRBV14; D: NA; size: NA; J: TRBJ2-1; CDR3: CASSQEGGPAYNEQFF; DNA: TGTGCCAGCAGCCAAGAGGGGGGGCCGGCCTACAATGAGCAGTTCTTC
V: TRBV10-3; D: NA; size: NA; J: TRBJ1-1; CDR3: CAISGTALEAFF; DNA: TGTGCCATCAGTGGTACAGCCCTAGAAGCTTTCTTT
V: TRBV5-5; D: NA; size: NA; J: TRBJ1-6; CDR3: CASSLTGNNSPLHF; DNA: TGTGCCAGCAGCTTGACGGGTAATAATTCACCCCTCCACTTT
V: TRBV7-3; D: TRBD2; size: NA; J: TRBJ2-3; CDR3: CASSLTSGRDTQYF; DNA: TGTGCCAGCAGCTTAACTAGCGGGAGAGATACGCAGTATTTT
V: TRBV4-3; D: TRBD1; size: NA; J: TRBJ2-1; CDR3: CASSQGDREVYEQFF; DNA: TGCGCCAGCAGCCAAGGGGACAGGGAAGTTTACGAGCAGTTCTTC
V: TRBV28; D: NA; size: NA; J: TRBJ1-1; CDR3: CASSFVQSNTEAFF; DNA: TGTGCCAGCAGTTTTGTGCAGTCGAACACTGAAGCTTTCTTT
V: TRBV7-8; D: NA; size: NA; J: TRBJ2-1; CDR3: CASSPRNNEQFF; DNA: TGTGCCAGCAGCCCTCGTAACAATGAGCAGTTCTTC
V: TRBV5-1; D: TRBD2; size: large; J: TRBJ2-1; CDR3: CASSERAGGLAAEQFF; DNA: TGCGCCAGCAGCGAGAGAGCGGGGGGGCTCGCAGCTGAGCAGTTCTTC
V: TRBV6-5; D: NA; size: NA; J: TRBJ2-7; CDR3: CASSYGLSYEQYF; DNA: TGTGCCAGCAGTTACGGCCTCTCCTACGAGCAGTACTTC
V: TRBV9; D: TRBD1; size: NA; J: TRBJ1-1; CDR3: CASSKDRGRNTEAFF; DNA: TGTGCCAGCAGCAAAGACAGGGGTCGGAACACTGAAGCTTTCTTT
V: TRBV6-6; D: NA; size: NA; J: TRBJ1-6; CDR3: CASSYSGRDSPLHF; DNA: TGTGCCAGCAGTTACTCGGGGAGAGATTCACCCCTCCACTTT
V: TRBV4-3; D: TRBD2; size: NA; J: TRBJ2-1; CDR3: CASSQDRLDGGGHEQFF; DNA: TGCGCCAGCAGCCAAGATAGGTTAGACGGGGGGGGACACGAGCAGTTCTTC
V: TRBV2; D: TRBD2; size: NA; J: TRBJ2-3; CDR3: CASSSTSGGRQRGDTQYF; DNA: TGTGCCAGCAGTTCGACTAGCGGGGGCCGGCAACGTGGAGATACGCAGTATTTT